The clone carrying this T cell receptor (beta chain) was observed many times. Its specificity is not known. These data belong to a study of breast tumors, draining lymph nodes, adjacent tissues. The lymph nodes were axillary draining lymph nodes from breast cancer patients. One entry per CDR3 protein, called by TCRdb with MiXCR from the multiplex PCR reads. The sample yields approximately 230,000 distinct CDR3 sequences, around 35% seen once. Broader study findings: Luminal-like breast cancer showed significantly higher tumor–nontumor repertoire similarity than basal-like. Most tumor T cells seemingly derive from lymph node, then expand in tumor.

The CDR3 runs 18 residues. Germline CDR1 is MGHRA and CDR2 is YSYEKL. V shed 1 base and J shed 0 bases, with 13 bases lying between them. The clonotype originates from a female donor with breast cancer. Some clones in this sample may be carry-over from other donors' samples. This rearrangement joins TRBV4-1 to TRBJ2-6, with D possibly matching TRBD2 (6 bases). Input material: axillary lymph node tissue. The CDR3 reads CASSQVGGEYSGANVLTF. For the CDR3, the DNA is TGCGCCAGCAGCCAAGTTGGAGGGGAATACTCTGGGGCCAACGTCCTGACTTTC.